This T cell receptor beta chain was obtained from a study of long-term antiretroviral therapy in people with HIV. The table lists this clone with a few counts. CDR3 length: 13 amino acids. The V gene's germline CDR1 is MDHEN and CDR2 SYDVKM. V was pared by 3 bases and J by 6 bases, with 12 bases between. Researchers report immunoSEQ v3.0 was run at survey level. Produced via immunoSEQ multiplex PCR; TCRdb's table is partial and in-frame only. The sample consists of 20,000 to 25,000 clones, about 80% of them appearing once. The genes are TRBV28 and TRBJ2-7; possibly TRBD1 or TRBD2 for D (6 bases each). Sequenced material: unsorted PBMCs, taken 0.5 years after starting antiretroviral therapy. The clonotype was recovered from a young man with HIV. CDR3 nucleotide sequence: TGTGCCAGCAGTTTCGGGGGCCTCGGCGAGCAGTACTTC. It encodes CASSFGGLGEQYF.